This note documents a single T cell receptor (beta chain) sequence. In the source study's methods: Amplification of reference gene primers was used by the study to estimate nucleated cell counts. The table came from immunoSEQ multiplex PCR; TCRdb's copy has only in-frame clones and leaves some out. The DNA gave D and trimming, while V, J and clone size come from that table. Here the sample spans about 130,000 clones, just under 85% being singletons. Clinical histories supplied by participants themselves formed the basis of cohort assignment. Cohort 3 donors counted as recovered after two negative PCRs, clearance, or resolved symptoms. This sample stems from a study of blood T cell repertoires in COVID-19. Study-wide background: From T cells, B-cell-depleted T cells, or PBMCs came the material, which was cDNA or gDNA.

Germline lookup yields CDR1 SGHTA and CDR2 FQGNSA. Trimming took off 5 bases at V and 0 bases at J, with 15 bases between the two ends. The CDR3 length is 16 residues. The rearrangement links TRBV7-2 to TRBJ2-3, with D possibly TRBD2 on 6 matching bases. This receptor was obtained from a man aged 50 to 60 who had recovered from COVID-19. The sequenced material came from PBMCs or T cells enriched from blood (not recorded which). CDR3 in amino acids: CASSEGAGSSTDTQYF. As DNA, the CDR3 is TGTGCCAGCAGCGAAGGGGCGGGGTCTAGCACAGATACGCAGTATTTT.